The following is a TCR beta chain sequence with its context. The authors' processing: By means of reference gene primer amplification, nucleated cell counts were estimated. Only in-frame clones appear in the TCRdb table, and some are missing; sequencing was by immunoSEQ multiplex PCR. D and trimming come from the DNA, and the V and J calls and clone size come from that table. Of about 50,000 clones in the sample, approximately 85% were seen once. CDR3 size: 14 residues. Germline CDR1 LNHDA, CDR2 SQIVND (reference sequence). V lost 2 bases to trimming and J lost 5 bases, with 10 bases between them. The sample originates from a study of blood T cell repertoires in COVID-19.

The source is a woman in her sixties or seventies with acute or convalescent COVID-19. The sample comprised peripheral blood. This chain connects TRBV19 to TRBJ1-5; no firm D call. CDR3 amino acids: CASSITAADQPQHF. The CDR3 DNA reads as TGTGCCAGTAGTATAACGGCAGCGGATCAGCCCCAGCATTTT.